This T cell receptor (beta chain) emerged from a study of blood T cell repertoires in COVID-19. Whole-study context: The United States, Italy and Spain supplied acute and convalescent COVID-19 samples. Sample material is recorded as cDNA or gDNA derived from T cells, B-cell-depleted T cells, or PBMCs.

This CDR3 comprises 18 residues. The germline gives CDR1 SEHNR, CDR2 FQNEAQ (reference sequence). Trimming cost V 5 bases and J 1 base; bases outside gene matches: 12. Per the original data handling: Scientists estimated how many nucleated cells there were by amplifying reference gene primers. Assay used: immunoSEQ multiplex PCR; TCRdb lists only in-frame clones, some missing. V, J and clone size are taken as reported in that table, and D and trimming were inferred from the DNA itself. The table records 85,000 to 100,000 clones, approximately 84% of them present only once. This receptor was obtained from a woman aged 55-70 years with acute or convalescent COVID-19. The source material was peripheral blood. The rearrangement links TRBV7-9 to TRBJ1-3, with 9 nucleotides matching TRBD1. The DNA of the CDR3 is TGTGCCAGCAGCCCTGGACAGGGGTCTACTCTATCTGGAAACACCATATATTTT. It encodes CASSPGQGSTLSGNTIYF.